What follows are 15 T cell receptor beta chains derived from one specimen sequenced in a study of CD8+CD57+ T cells in acquired aplastic anemia. Profiling that covered TCR beta VDJ and CDR3 relied on genomic DNA as its template. One entry per CDR3 protein, called by TCRdb with MiXCR from the reads. The sample has 150,000 or so distinct CDR3 sequences, around 50% seen once. Patients who underwent sequencing had shown CD8+CD57+ cell expansion by flow cytometry. Source material: sorted CD4+, CD8+, or CD8+CD57+ T cells (not recorded which) from PBMCs. Receptor source: a human donor with aplastic anemia.

This clonotype was counted only a few times. This sequence joins TRBV7-2 and TRBJ2-3, with no clear D. The CDR3 is 13 residues long. The V gene's germline CDR1 is SGHTA and CDR2 FQGNSA. Trimming pared 3 bases from V and 3 bases from J, leaving 7 bases between. The CDR3 DNA reads as TGTGCCAGCAGCTTCACTCCAACAGATACGCAGTATTTT. This translates into CASSFTPTDTQYF. The full variable domain, completed using reference TRBV7-2 and TRBJ2-3, is GAGVSQSPSNKVTEKGKDVELRCDPISGHTALYWYRQSLGQGLEFLIYFQGNSAPDKSGLPSDRFSAERTGGSVSTLTIQRTQQEDSAVYLCASSFTPTDTQYFGPGTRLTVL.

Only a few counts were recorded for this clonotype. The chain uses TRBV5-1 and TRBJ2-4; 7 bases align to TRBD1. Losses at the gene ends were 2 bases for V and 0 bases for J; bases not matched to a gene: 11. The CDR3 loop spans 18 amino acids. Germline V gives CDR1 SGHRS, CDR2 YFSETQ. This CDR3 is CASSFSPGQELAKNIQYF. CDR3 bases: TGCGCCAGCAGCTTTAGTCCAGGACAGGAGCTAGCCAAAAACATTCAGTACTTC.

The chain combines TRBV7-6 with TRBJ2-3, with D possibly TRBD2 on 5 matching bases. This CDR3 has 16 amino acids. Germline values: CDR1 SGHVS, CDR2 FNYEAQ. Trimming stripped 4 bases from V and 0 bases from J, with 14 bases between. The CDR3 DNA reads as TGTGCCAGCAGCTGGCGGACTGGAACTAGCACAGATACGCAGTATTTT. Its translation is CASSWRTGTSTDTQYF.

The rearrangement joins TRBV10-3 to TRBJ2-5, with a possible D match to TRBD1 (6 bases). Germline values: CDR1 ENHRY, CDR2 SYGVKD. The ends were cut back, 5 bases at V and 5 bases at J, with 15 bases in the middle. CDR3 length equals 14 residues. The CDR3 nucleotides read TGTGCCATCAGTACAGGGAGCGGCGGTGAGACCCAGTACTTC. Translation gives CAISTGSGGETQYF.

This chain uses TRBV6-5 with TRBJ2-3; a weak D match, TRBD1 (6 bases). The CDR3 runs to 17 residues. Germline V gene sequence: CDR1 MNHEY, CDR2 SVGAGI. V lost 2 bases and J 5 bases, leaving 20 bases between the germline ends. In nucleotides, the CDR3 is TGTGCCAGCAGTTACAAACCCGGGACATTTAGTCGAGATACGCAGTATTTT. Its translation: CASSYKPGTFSRDTQYF.

To note about this clonotype: A read error is possible here, since a much larger clone lies one base away. The rearrangement uses TRBV20-1 and TRBJ2-5, with D hard to call. The CDR3 runs 13 residues. Germline V CDR1 and CDR2: DFQATT, SNEGSKA (reference sequence). The CDR3 is CSASSVGQGTQYF. CDR3 sequence (DNA): TGCAGTGCTAGTAGTGTAGGGCAAGGGACCCAGTACTTC.

Many counts were recorded for this clonotype. The chain has TRBV2 and TRBJ2-2; unclear D gene. V lost 1 base and J 5 bases, leaving 8 bases between the germline ends. The CDR3 has 14 residues. CDR1 and CDR2 (germline): SNHLY, FYNNEI. Written as DNA, the CDR3 is TGTGCCAGCAGTGAAGGGCTTCTGACCGGGGAGCTGTTTTTT. This translates into CASSEGLLTGELFF.

The chain carries TRBV18 and TRBJ2-1; 10 positions match TRBD1. CDR1 and CDR2 (germline): KGHSH, LQKENI. V lost 3 bases and J lost 0; bases outside the gene matches: 8. The CDR3 spans 18 residues. CDR3 loop: CASSPTGGLLSSYNEQFF. The CDR3 DNA follows: TGTGCCAGCTCACCGACAGGGGGCCTCCTTAGCTCCTACAATGAGCAGTTCTTC.

This clonotype was picked up many times. The rearrangement links TRBV12-3 or TRBV12-4 to TRBJ2-2, with D perhaps matching TRBD2 (5 bases). Trimming took off 6 bases at V and 4 bases at J, with 9 bases between the two ends. The CDR3 is 13 amino acids. The CDR3 protein is CASSRRVTGELFF. DNA for the CDR3: TGTGCCAGCAGCCGGCGGGTCACCGGGGAGCTGTTTTTT.

This clonotype has at least ten counts. The rearrangement joins TRBV6-6 to TRBJ1-6; D might be TRBD1 (6 bases). Trimming removed 0 bases from V and 10 bases from J, with 10 bases in between. Per germline, CDR1 MNHNY and CDR2 SVGAGI (reference sequence). This CDR3 is built from 14 residues. The CDR3 coding sequence is TGTGCCAGCAGTTACTCGAACAGGGTCTCACCCCTCCACTTT. Protein product: CASSYSNRVSPLHF.

Regarding this clonotype: Its ends do not fully match the called genes, so a read error is possible. The chain links TRBV5-1 to TRBJ2-7; D remains unclear. In germline, CDR1 is SGHRS, CDR2 YFSETQ. The CDR3 loop spans 13 amino acids. The CDR3 DNA reads as TGCGCCAGCGGCTTGCCACCATCCTACAAGCAGTACTTC. This sequence encodes CASGLPPSYKQYF.

This clonotype was recorded many times. The J gene is TRBJ1-5, the V gene TRBV20-1, with D maybe TRBD1 (6 bases). Germline-derived CDR1 and CDR2 are DFQATT and SNEGSKA (reference sequence). The CDR3 sequence is 13 residues long. V was trimmed by 7 bases and J by 0 bases, leaving 10 bases between them. CDR3 in DNA: TGCAGTGTCCCGGACAGTAGCAATCAGCCCCAGCATTTT. This gives the protein CSVPDSSNQPQHF.

V and J are TRBV12-3 or TRBV12-4 and TRBJ2-5; D gene ambiguous. V lost 7 bases to trimming and J lost 5 bases, with 14 bases between them. This CDR3 spans 13 amino acids. DNA of the CDR3: TGTGCCAGCACCCCAACTTTATCGGAGACCCAGTACTTC. It codes for CASTPTLSETQYF.

The rearrangement joins TRBV7-9 to TRBJ2-7, with TRBD1 identical over 7 bases. The CDR3 is made up of 13 amino acids. J gave up 1 base and V 8 bases, and 5 bases lay outside the gene matches. The germline V gene has CDR1 SEHNR and CDR2 FQNEAQ (reference sequence). The CDR3 is CASPLTGSYEQYF. CDR3 DNA sequence: TGTGCCAGCCCCCTGACAGGGTCCTACGAGCAGTACTTC.

The genes are TRBV3-1 and TRBJ1-1; no firm D call. CDR3 length equals 15 residues. The germline V gene encodes CDR1 LGHDT and CDR2 YNNKEL (reference sequence). V dropped 0 bases and J dropped 3 bases, with 11 bases sitting between them. CDR3 bases: TGTGCCAGCAGCCAAGATCTATCTCGATACACTGAAGCTTTCTTT. Translating it yields CASSQDLSRYTEAFF. Supplemented by reference TRBV3-1 and TRBJ1-1, the full variable domain reads DTAVSQTPKYLVTQMGNDKSIKCEQNLGHDTMYWYKQDSKKFLKIMFSYNNKELIINETVPNRFSPKSPDKAHLNLHINSLELGDSAVYFCASSQDLSRYTEAFFGQGTRLTVV.